A single sample is the source of the 19 T cell receptor beta chains below, sequenced in a study. TCRdb reprocessed the RT-PCR reads with MiXCR, giving one entry per CDR3 protein. Of about 680,000 distinct CDR3 sequences in the sample, 14% were seen once. Sequencing used memory CD4+ T cells from blood. The receptors originated from a female donor in good health, serving as a healthy control.

The table lists this clonotype with many counts. This chain links TRBV7-2 with TRBJ2-7; a weak D match, TRBD2 (6 bases). CDR1 is SGHTA, CDR2 FQGNSA, per germline. The length of the CDR3 is 14 residues. Trimming pared 5 bases from V and 2 bases from J, leaving 13 bases between. CDR3: CASSKGRGTYEQYF. The CDR3 DNA sequence: TGTGCCAGCAGCAAAGGACGGGGGACCTACGAGCAGTACTTC.

V is TRBV29-1 and J is TRBJ2-5, with TRBD1 matching 10 bases. CDR1 and CDR2 (germline): SQVTM, ANQGSEA. V trimming: 6 bases; J trimming: 2 bases; junction bases outside the gene matches: 3. This CDR3 comprises 13 residues. The CDR3 here is CSVGDRGQETQYF. CDR3 DNA: TGCAGCGTGGGGGACAGGGGACAAGAGACCCAGTACTTC.

Remarks on this clonotype: A single base separates this from a much larger clone, so it may be a read error. The chain combines TRBV20-1 with TRBJ2-2, with 9 positions matching TRBD2. This CDR3 contains 17 residues. V was pared by 6 bases and J by 5 bases, with 16 bases of the junction left unmatched. In germline, CDR1 is DFQATT, CDR2 SNEGSKA (reference sequence). CDR3 DNA sequence: TGCAGTGCCCCCTCGTCGGGCGGGGGGGCAAATACCGGGGAGCTGTTTTTT. This encodes CSAPSSGGGANTGELFF.

The V call is TRBV12-3 or TRBV12-4, the J call TRBJ1-1, with D perhaps matching TRBD1 (6 bases). With 6 bases removed from V and 7 bases from J, the gap between germline ends came to 15 bases. The CDR3 is 13 amino acids. The CDR3, as DNA: TGTGCCAGCAGCCTCGACAGGATTAATGAAGCTTTCTTT. It encodes CASSLDRINEAFF.

This clonotype appeared a few times. The chain couples TRBV20-1 to TRBJ1-3, with 8 bases fitting TRBD1. CDR3 length: 13 amino acids. The germline gives CDR1 DFQATT, CDR2 SNEGSKA (reference sequence). V was pared by 5 bases and J by 8 bases, with 8 bases of the junction left unmatched. The CDR3 coding sequence is TGCAGTGCTGCCGGGACAGGTCGGGACACCATATATTTT. This sequence encodes CSAAGTGRDTIYF.

The sample holds many counts of this clonotype. The genes are TRBV12-3 or TRBV12-4 and TRBJ2-5; perhaps D is TRBD1 or TRBD2 (5 bases each). This CDR3 contains 14 residues. The germline V and J ends were trimmed by 3 bases and 2 bases, with 10 bases remaining between them. In DNA, the CDR3 is TGTGCCAGCAGTTTCGGGGCGGAACAAGAGACCCAGTACTTC. Its translation: CASSFGAEQETQYF.

The chain links TRBV5-6 to TRBJ1-6; D not resolved. V lost 4 bases and J 6 bases, leaving 11 bases between the germline ends. Germline CDR1 SGHDT, CDR2 YYEEEE. The CDR3 length is 14 residues. The CDR3 DNA is TGTGCCAGCAGCGTCGGGAGAATTAATTCACCCCTCCACTTT. Translating gives CASSVGRINSPLHF.

The chain couples TRBV2 to TRBJ1-1; the D gene is possibly TRBD1 (5 bases). The germline gives CDR1 SNHLY, CDR2 FYNNEI. Trimming took 7 bases from V and 1 from J, leaving 13 bases between them. This CDR3 comprises 14 residues. The CDR3 nucleotides read TGTGCCAGCATCCCAACGGGGGGGAACACTGAAGCTTTCTTT. Encoded protein: CASIPTGGNTEAFF.

The CDR3 DNA reads TGTGCCAGCAGTTCCACCTCAGGGAGAGCAACTAATGAAAAACTGTTTTTT. Its protein is CASSSTSGRATNEKLFF. This chain connects TRBV6-2 or TRBV6-3 to TRBJ1-4; D is perhaps TRBD1 (5 bases). V lost 4 bases and J 0 bases, leaving 15 bases between the germline ends. Germline CDR1 is MNHEY and CDR2 is SVGEGT. The length of the CDR3 is 17 residues.

Concerning this clonotype itself: A clone one base away is much larger, so this may be a read error. The chain couples TRBV20-1 to TRBJ2-5; no firm D call. V lost 4 bases and J 6 bases, leaving 9 bases between the germline ends. Germline lookup yields CDR1 DFQATT and CDR2 SNEGSKA (reference sequence). There are 11 residues in the CDR3. The CDR3 DNA reads as TGCAGTGCTATGGCTGGCAAGACCCAGTACTTC. It encodes CSAMAGKTQYF.

Only a few counts were recorded for this clonotype. V and J are TRBV10-3 and TRBJ2-5; either TRBD1 or TRBD2 may supply D (7 bases each). Deletions cut 10 bases from V and 2 bases from J, with 26 bases between. This CDR3 is 17 amino acids long. The V gene's germline CDR1 is ENHRY and CDR2 SYGVKD. The CDR3 reads CATRGTQGKGGQETQYF. CDR3 DNA: TGTGCCACACGCGGCACACAGGGGAAGGGGGGGCAAGAGACCCAGTACTTC.

This clonotype was detected many times. The chain is built from TRBV20-1 and TRBJ1-5; D ambiguous. The length of the CDR3 is 12 residues. Germline loops: CDR1 DFQATT, CDR2 SNEGSKA (reference sequence). Trimming stripped 1 base from V and 3 bases from J, with 4 bases between. The CDR3 nucleotides read TGCAGTGCTAGAGTCACCAATCAGCCCCAGCATTTT. Translated, it gives CSARVTNQPQHF.

In this sample, this clonotype turned up a few times. The chain has TRBV20-1 and TRBJ2-1, with D tentatively TRBD1 (7 bases). V was pared by 5 bases and J by 3 bases, with 20 bases between. CDR3 length: 16 amino acids. Germline V gives CDR1 DFQATT, CDR2 SNEGSKA (reference sequence). The CDR3 coding sequence is TGCAGTGCTCATCGGGAGACAGGGTCAAACTACAATGAGCAGTTCTTC. Translating gives CSAHRETGSNYNEQFF.

This clonotype was detected ten times or more. V is TRBV6-5 and J is TRBJ2-3; perhaps TRBD2 as D (6 bases). Per the germline V gene, CDR1 is MNHEY and CDR2 is SVGAGI. The germline V and J ends were trimmed by 3 bases and 0 bases, with 10 bases remaining between them. The CDR3 has 15 amino acids. CDR3 DNA sequence: TGTGCCAGCAGTTATTCGGGAGCTAGCACAGATACGCAGTATTTT. Its translation is CASSYSGASTDTQYF.

This chain connects TRBV19 to TRBJ2-3; TRBD2 is a possible D gene (5 bases). CDR3 length: 13 amino acids. V was pared by 3 bases and J by 5 bases, with 9 bases between. Germline CDR1 LNHDA, CDR2 SQIVND (reference sequence). CDR3 coding DNA: TGTGCCAGTAGTATTGGGAGTCTAGATACGCAGTATTTT. Its protein is CASSIGSLDTQYF.

In this sample, this clonotype turned up many times. The CDR3 nucleotides read TGCAGTGCTCCAGAGGGCACTGAAGCTTTCTTT. Its translation: CSAPEGTEAFF. The rearrangement links TRBV20-1 to TRBJ1-1, with unresolved D. The V end lost 5 bases, the J end lost 4 bases, and 8 bases lay between the germline ends. The length of the CDR3 is 11 residues. The V gene's germline CDR1 is DFQATT and CDR2 SNEGSKA (reference sequence).

As for this clonotype: A much more abundant neighbour one base away suggests this may be a read error. The chain employs TRBV4-3 and TRBJ1-2; TRBD1 agrees at 7 bases. CDR1 is LGHNA, CDR2 YSLEER, per germline. CDR3 length equals 17 residues. For the CDR3, the DNA is TGCGCCAGCGGCCAAGAAGGGGTTGGGACAGAGCTGTATGGCTACACCTTC. Translating gives CASGQEGVGTELYGYTF.

The V call is TRBV4-3, the J call TRBJ2-2; D unclear. The length of the CDR3 is 16 residues. Germline loops: CDR1 LGHNA, CDR2 YSLEER. The V and J ends lost 2 bases and 2 bases respectively, with 12 bases between them. The CDR3 sequence is CASSQTRSANTGELFF. Written as DNA, the CDR3 is TGCGCCAGCAGCCAAACGAGATCCGCTAACACCGGGGAGCTGTTTTTT.

This clonotype was counted a few times. The rearrangement joins TRBV20-1 to TRBJ2-7; 13 bases agree with TRBD2. Losses at the gene ends were 6 bases for V and 3 bases for J; bases not matched to a gene: 8. Germline CDR1 reads DFQATT; CDR2 reads SNEGSKA (reference sequence). The CDR3 spans 15 residues. The CDR3, as DNA: TGCAGTGCCAAGAAGGGACTAGCGGGGAACTACGAGCAGTACTTC. Encoded protein: CSAKKGLAGNYEQYF.